The 21 T cell receptor beta chains listed next were all sequenced from one sample in a study of beta chain features in type 1 diabetes. The sequenced template was cDNA made from the entire isolated RNA. Clones were sequenced by immunoSEQ multiplex PCR, and TCRdb holds only the in-frame ones, with some missing. This table holds 130,000 to 150,000 clones, under 60% found once. The material sequenced was Tregs from blood. The receptor set was obtained from a man between 18 and 29 years old in good health.

This clone showed up just once. This sequence joins TRBV6-1 and TRBJ2-2; 8 bases map to TRBD2. This CDR3 contains 13 residues. Germline loops: CDR1 MNHNS, CDR2 SASEGT. This CDR3 reads CVLTSDIVGELFF. The CDR3 bases are TGTGTACTGACTAGCGATATTGTCGGGGAGCTGTTTTTT.

This clone was counted a single time. V and J are TRBV7-3 and TRBJ2-2; 7 bases are shared with TRBD2. The CDR3 consists of 15 residues. Germline assignment: CDR1 SGHTA and CDR2 FQGTGA. V gave up 9 bases and J gave up 3 bases; unmatched junction bases: 10. The CDR3 is CASSTRAGDTGELFF. CDR3 nucleotide sequence: TGTGCCAGTTCGACGAGGGCGGGGGACACCGGGGAGCTGTTTTTT. Together with reference TRBV7-3 and TRBJ2-2, the CDR3 gives the full variable domain: GAGVSQTPSNKVTEKGKYVELRCDPISGHTALYWYRQSLGQGPEFLIYFQGTGAADDSGLPNDRFFAVRPEGSVSTLKIQRTERGDSAVYLCASSTRAGDTGELFFGEGSRLTVL.

The chain couples TRBV5-4 to TRBJ1-2; a possible D gene is TRBD1 (5 bases). Trimming left V 4 bases short and J 7 bases short, with 17 bases between. Germline V gene sequence: CDR1 SGHNT, CDR2 YYREEE (reference sequence). The CDR3 is made up of 14 amino acids. CDR3 nucleotide sequence: TGTGCCAGCAGCACCAAGACAGCACTGGGTGGCTACACCTTC. Protein sequence: CASSTKTALGGYTF.

The chain employs TRBV6-1 and TRBJ2-3, with a possible D match to TRBD1 (6 bases). The V gene lost 4 bases and the J gene lost 1 base, with 9 bases spanning the gap. The CDR3 has 14 residues. Germline lookup yields CDR1 MNHNS and CDR2 SASEGT. In DNA, the CDR3 is TGTGCCAGCAGTGCAGGGGCCGGCACAGATACGCAGTATTTT. It specifies CASSAGAGTDTQYF.

This clone occurred a few times. The genes are TRBV28 and TRBJ2-1, with TRBD1 as a possible D gene (5 bases). The CDR3 contains 13 residues. Germline values: CDR1 MDHEN, CDR2 SYDVKM. V lost 3 bases and J 4 bases, leaving 7 bases between the germline ends. CDR3 region: CASSFDSYNEQFF. The DNA for the CDR3 is TGTGCCAGCAGTTTTGACAGTTACAATGAGCAGTTCTTC.

The chain links TRBV27 to TRBJ2-3; possible D gene TRBD2, 6 bases. CDR1 and CDR2 (germline): MNHEY, SMNVEV (reference sequence). The germline V and J ends were trimmed by 9 bases and 3 bases, with 13 bases remaining between them. The CDR3 is 13 amino acids. CDR3 DNA: TGTGCCAGTCGGGGGTATTTTACAGATACGCAGTATTTT. This sequence encodes CASRGYFTDTQYF.

This clone was counted between two and nine times. This chain connects TRBV19 to TRBJ2-7; D is undetermined. V was clipped by 5 bases and J by 0 bases, with 11 bases between them. There are 14 residues in the CDR3. Germline CDR1 LNHDA, CDR2 SQIVND (reference sequence). CDR3 sequence (DNA): TGTGCCAGTAGTTCCCAGGCAGGCTCCTACGAGCAGTACTTC. Its protein product is CASSSQAGSYEQYF.

This clone was counted a few times. The chain employs TRBV6-5 and TRBJ2-5; 11 bases align to TRBD2. There are 14 residues in the CDR3. Trimming took 6 bases from V and 2 from J; bases not matched to a gene: 2. Germline V gives CDR1 MNHEY, CDR2 SVGAGI. DNA for the CDR3: TGTGCCAGCAGAACTAGCGGGGGACAAGAGACCCAGTACTTC. This gives the protein CASRTSGGQETQYF.

In nucleotides, the CDR3 is TGTGCCTGGAGTGTTGGGCCTCAAGAGACCCAGTACTTC. Its protein product is CAWSVGPQETQYF. The chain is built from TRBV30 and TRBJ2-5; D not certain. V was cut by 0 bases and J by 2 bases, with 7 bases left in between. Germline lookup yields CDR1 GTSNPN and CDR2 SVGIG (reference sequence). The CDR3 has 13 amino acids.

CDR3: CASSSRVSGANVLTF. In DNA form, the CDR3 reads TGTGCCAGCAGCTCCAGGGTCTCTGGGGCCAACGTCCTGACTTTC. This chain joins TRBV7-9 and TRBJ2-6; D perhaps matches TRBD1 (5 bases). Germline assignment: CDR1 SEHNR and CDR2 FQNEAQ (reference sequence). Trimming removed 4 bases from V and 0 bases from J, with 7 bases in between. CDR3 length: 15 amino acids.

The CDR3 loop reads CATSTGADTQYF. The CDR3, as DNA: TGTGCCACCAGCACAGGGGCAGATACGCAGTATTTT. The rearrangement joins TRBV15 to TRBJ2-3; possible D gene TRBD1, 6 bases. The CDR3 runs to 12 residues. In germline, CDR1 is LNHNV, CDR2 YYDKDF (reference sequence). Trimming removed 4 bases from V and 4 bases from J, with 6 bases in between.

The rearrangement links TRBV28 to TRBJ2-3; 8 bases are a match to TRBD1. The CDR3 totals 15 residues. V was clipped by 8 bases and J by 4 bases; unmatched bases: 11. Germline values: CDR1 MDHEN, CDR2 SYDVKM. The CDR3 DNA is TGTGCCAGCTTTCCAATGACAGGGGTCGCAGATACGCAGTATTTT. This sequence encodes CASFPMTGVADTQYF.

There are a few counts of this clone. V usage is TRBV4-1 and J usage is TRBJ1-2; 9 bases are shared with TRBD1. CDR3 length: 15 amino acids. The V segment lost 4 bases and the J segment 4 bases; nucleotides outside the gene matches: 7. Germline V gives CDR1 MGHRA, CDR2 YSYEKL. DNA for the CDR3: TGCGCCAGCAGCCGCGCCGACAGGGGGGTCTATGGCTACACCTTC. Amino acids: CASSRADRGVYGYTF.

This chain joins TRBV11-3 and TRBJ1-1; no reliable D call. The V end was cut by 5 bases, the J end by 2 bases, with 9 bases between. The CDR3 loop spans 13 amino acids. Germline CDR1 SGHNT, CDR2 YENEEA. In DNA, the CDR3 is TGTGCCAGCAGCCGCACGGGTAACACTGAAGCTTTCTTT. Protein product: CASSRTGNTEAFF.

The sample holds a few counts of this clone. The gene calls are TRBV7-9 and TRBJ2-1; 8 positions agree with TRBD2. Unmatched junction bases numbered 6, after V lost 4 bases and J lost 4 bases. CDR3 size: 15 residues. Germline assignment: CDR1 SEHNR and CDR2 FQNEAQ (reference sequence). The CDR3 is CASSSVKRGYNEQFF. The DNA for the CDR3 is TGTGCCAGCAGCTCAGTAAAGCGGGGGTACAATGAGCAGTTCTTC.

This clone has more than one count but fewer than ten. V and J are TRBV2 and TRBJ1-5; possibly TRBD1 for D (5 bases). CDR3 length: 15 amino acids. Germline-derived CDR1 and CDR2 are SNHLY and FYNNEI. V gave up 2 bases and J gave up 0 bases, with 8 bases separating them. The CDR3 loop reads CASSEQGHSNQPQHF. CDR3 coding DNA: TGTGCCAGCAGTGAACAGGGCCATAGCAATCAGCCCCAGCATTTT.

This clone has only a few counts. V usage is TRBV5-1 and J usage is TRBJ1-5, with D perhaps TRBD1 (5 bases). Trimming took 2 bases from V and 7 from J, leaving 10 bases between them. The CDR3 runs 13 residues. Germline V gene data show CDR1 as SGHRS and CDR2 as YFSETQ. The CDR3 reads CASSLVGGQPQHF. The DNA for the CDR3 is TGCGCCAGCAGCTTAGTGGGGGGGCAGCCCCAGCATTTT.

The genes are TRBV7-9 and TRBJ2-1; D might be TRBD1 (5 bases). V dropped 5 bases and J dropped 4 bases, with 15 bases sitting between them. Germline CDR1 is SEHNR and CDR2 is FQNEAQ (reference sequence). The CDR3 spans 15 residues. Here the CDR3 reads CASSDQGLGYNEQFF. The CDR3 DNA follows: TGTGCCAGCAGCGATCAGGGATTAGGTTACAATGAGCAGTTCTTC.

V gene TRBV28 combines with J gene TRBJ2-2, with 8 bases identical to TRBD1. From germline, CDR1 is MDHEN and CDR2 SYDVKM. The CDR3 length is 15 residues. V lost 6 bases and J lost 1; bases outside the gene matches: 4. The CDR3 DNA follows: TGTGCCAGCAGGCCTGACAGGGGGAACACCGGGGAGCTGTTTTTT. It yields the protein CASRPDRGNTGELFF.

This clone was observed a handful of times. The chain recombines TRBV7-9 with TRBJ2-7; tentatively, D is TRBD2 (6 bases). V lost 5 bases to trimming and J lost 0 bases, with 17 bases between them. CDR3 length: 16 amino acids. CDR1 SEHNR and CDR2 FQNEAQ come from the germline V gene (reference sequence). The CDR3 coding sequence is TGTGCCAGCAGCCCAAACTTGGGGCGGGACTCCTACGAGCAGTACTTC. Translation: CASSPNLGRDSYEQYF. The variable domain in full, with the rest retrieved from reference TRBV7-9 and TRBJ2-7, is DTGVSQNPRHKITKRGQNVTFRCDPISEHNRLYWYRQTLGQGPEFLTYFQNEAQLEKSRLLSDRFSAERPKGSFSTLEIQRTEQGDSAMYLCASSPNLGRDSYEQYFGPGTRLTVT.

This clone occurred a few times. The rearrangement links TRBV5-1 to TRBJ2-7; 14 bases map to TRBD2. The CDR3 spans 15 residues. The trim removed 4 bases at V and 4 bases at J, leaving 4 bases unmatched. Germline V gene sequence: CDR1 SGHRS, CDR2 YFSETQ. In DNA, the CDR3 is TGCGCCAGCAGCACGACTAGCGGGGGGGGTTACGAGCAGTACTTC. Translation gives CASSTTSGGGYEQYF.